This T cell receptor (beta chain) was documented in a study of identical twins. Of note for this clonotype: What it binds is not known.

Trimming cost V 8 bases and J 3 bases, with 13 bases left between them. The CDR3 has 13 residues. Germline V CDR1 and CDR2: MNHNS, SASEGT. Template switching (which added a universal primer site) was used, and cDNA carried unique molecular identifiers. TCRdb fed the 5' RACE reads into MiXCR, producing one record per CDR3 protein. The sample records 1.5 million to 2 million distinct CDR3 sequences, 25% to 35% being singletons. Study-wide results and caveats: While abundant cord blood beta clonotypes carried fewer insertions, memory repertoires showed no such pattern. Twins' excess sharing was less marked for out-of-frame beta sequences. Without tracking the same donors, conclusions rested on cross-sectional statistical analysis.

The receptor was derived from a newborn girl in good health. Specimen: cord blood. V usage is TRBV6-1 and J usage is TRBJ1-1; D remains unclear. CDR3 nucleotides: TGTGCCAGCGGCAGAGTGTTGGACACTGAAGCTTTCTTT. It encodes CASGRVLDTEAFF.